This is a list of T cell receptor beta chains from one sample in a study of blood T cell repertoires in COVID-19. Here immunoSEQ multiplex PCR was the method, and the copy in TCRdb shows in-frame clones only, minus some. The sample includes hundreds of thousands of clones, around 89% of them seen just once. Source material: PBMCs or T cells enriched from blood (not recorded which). The receptors come from a man aged 25-45 years who had recovered from COVID-19. The CDR3 runs from the conserved cysteine through the conserved F or W. The order of the fields is D gene, J gene, V gene, clone size, CDR3 DNA, CDR3 protein. The D gene is left open where the match is weak. Where a row states a size, it is once, few, many or the class of an expanded clone; other rows omit it.

>-|TRBJ2-7|TRBV30|-
TGTGCCTGGAGTGGAGGGGGCTACGAGCAGTACTTC
CAWSGGGYEQYF
>-|TRBJ1-2|TRBV27|-
TGTGCCAGCAGCCGAGGCCAGTCCAACTATGGCTACACCTTC
CASSRGQSNYGYTF
>-|TRBJ1-4|TRBV28|few
TGTGCCAGCACCTCACTGACAGGCGTTAATGAAAAACTGTTTTTT
CASTSLTGVNEKLFF
>TRBD1|TRBJ1-2|TRBV29-1|-
TGCAGCGCGGACAGGGGCGATGGCTACACCTTC
CSADRGDGYTF
>-|TRBJ1-5|TRBV4-2|-
TGTGCCAGCAGTTATGAGAGTGATCAGCCCCAGCATTTT
CASSYESDQPQHF
>TRBD1|TRBJ2-1|TRBV4-1|-
TGCGCCAGCAGCCAAGAGACAGGGCGAGAGCAGTTCTTC
CASSQETGREQFF
>TRBD2|TRBJ2-7|TRBV4-2|-
TGTGCCAGCAGCTACTCCCTTGGGACTAGCCCCAGCTACGAGCAGTACTTC
CASSYSLGTSPSYEQYF
>-|TRBJ1-1|TRBV27|-
TGTGCCAGCAGTAAACAGGTTATGGCTGAAGCTTTCTTT
CASSKQVMAEAFF
>-|TRBJ1-1|TRBV7-9|-
TGTGCCAGCAGCTTAGAGCTGATTGCTTTCTTT
CASSLELIAFF
>-|TRBJ2-1|TRBV29-1|-
TGCAGCGTTGCAGTGGCTTACATCAGGGGCCCTGAGCAGTTCTTC
CSVAVAYIRGPEQFF
>-|TRBJ1-4|TRBV4-1|-
TGCGCCAGCAGCCAAGTCGGGAGTGAAAAACTGTTTTTT
CASSQVGSEKLFF
>TRBD1|TRBJ1-2|TRBV5-1|-
TGCGCCAGCAGCTTGGGCGGGACAGACTATGGCTACACCTTC
CASSLGGTDYGYTF
>-|TRBJ2-3|TRBV19|-
TGTGCCAGTAGTATCTGGGAGTCGACGGTAGATACGCAGTATTTT
CASSIWESTVDTQYF
>-|TRBJ1-2|TRBV30|-
TGTGCCTGGAGTAAACCTCCGAGGACATACTATGGCTACACCTTC
CAWSKPPRTYYGYTF
>TRBD1|TRBJ1-5|TRBV6-5|-
TGTGCCAGCAGCATGACAGGGGATCAGCCCCAGCATTTT
CASSMTGDQPQHF
>-|TRBJ1-2|TRBV6-1|-
TGTGCCAGCAGTGAAATCGCCCTCCGCCGGGGCTACACCTTC
CASSEIALRRGYTF
>TRBD2|TRBJ2-2|TRBV5-1|-
TGCGCCAGCAGCTTGCATGGGACTAGCGGGATCGCGAACACCGGGGAGCTGTTTTTT
CASSLHGTSGIANTGELFF
>TRBD2|TRBJ2-7|TRBV13|-
TGTGCCAGCAGCACGCCGGGACTAGCGGGGACGTACGAGCAGTACTTC
CASSTPGLAGTYEQYF